These 28 T cell receptor beta chains were sequenced from one sample in a study of long-term antiretroviral therapy in people with HIV. Survey-level resolution applied to immunoSEQ assay v3.0. Sequencing used immunoSEQ multiplex PCR; TCRdb keeps in-frame clones, though not all of them. This table has approximately 22,000 clones, 85% to 90% appearing once. Material: unsorted PBMCs, obtained 1.3 years after starting antiretroviral therapy. These receptors were obtained from a man aged 55 to 70 with HIV.

The chain is built from TRBV7-9 and TRBJ2-7, with D perhaps TRBD1 or TRBD2 (5 bases each). V gave up 2 bases and J gave up 3 bases, with 11 bases separating them. CDR1 is SEHNR and CDR2 is FQNEAQ in the germline V gene (reference sequence). The length of the CDR3 is 14 residues. This CDR3 is CASSLRGDLYEQYF. DNA for the CDR3: TGTGCCAGCAGCTTAAGAGGGGACCTCTACGAGCAGTACTTC. Variable domain in full (rest from reference TRBV7-9 and TRBJ2-7): DTGVSQNPRHKITKRGQNVTFRCDPISEHNRLYWYRQTLGQGPEFLTYFQNEAQLEKSRLLSDRFSAERPKGSFSTLEIQRTEQGDSAMYLCASSLRGDLYEQYFGPGTRLTVT.

The gene calls are TRBV18 and TRBJ1-1; D might be TRBD1 (6 bases). V was shortened by 3 bases and J by 10 bases, with 21 bases between the two germline ends. Germline CDR1 is KGHSH and CDR2 is LQKENI. The CDR3 is 15 amino acids. The chain's CDR3 is CASSPPGIRGSGAFF. The CDR3 DNA follows: TGTGCCAGCTCACCGCCCGGGATTAGGGGGTCGGGAGCTTTCTTT.

The chain uses TRBV6-1 and TRBJ1-2; no reliable D call. The V and J ends lost 3 bases and 5 bases respectively, with 10 bases between them. CDR1 is MNHNS and CDR2 is SASEGT in the germline V gene. This CDR3 spans 13 amino acids. This chain's CDR3 is CASSESSWYGYTF. The CDR3 coding sequence is TGTGCCAGCAGTGAGAGTTCTTGGTATGGCTACACCTTC.

This chain uses TRBV6-5 with TRBJ1-2, with D unresolved. This CDR3 has 15 amino acids. Trimming removed 7 bases from V and 4 bases from J, with 19 bases in between. Germline V gene sequence: CDR1 MNHEY, CDR2 SVGAGI. The chain's CDR3 is CASTLTPFSSYGYTF. CDR3 in DNA: TGTGCCAGCACTTTAACCCCTTTTTCCAGCTATGGCTACACCTTC.

The chain links TRBV5-1 to TRBJ2-1; 8 nucleotides align to TRBD1. CDR3 size: 17 residues. Germline assignment: CDR1 SGHRS and CDR2 YFSETQ. J gave up 0 bases and V 0 bases, and 5 bases lay outside the gene matches. The CDR3 coding sequence is TGCGCCAGCAGCTTGGGGACAGGGCCTAGCTCCTACAATGAGCAGTTCTTC. Protein: CASSLGTGPSSYNEQFF.

The chain recombines TRBV29-1 with TRBJ2-1; TRBD2 matches 14 bases. CDR1 and CDR2 from the germline V gene are SQVTM and ANQGSEA. J lost 0 bases, V lost 6 bases, and 10 bases had no gene match. The CDR3 length is 18 residues. CDR3 DNA: TGCAGCGTGAGGACTAGCGGGAGGCCTCATAGCTCCTACAATGAGCAGTTCTTC. Amino acid sequence: CSVRTSGRPHSSYNEQFF.

The chain carries TRBV5-1 and TRBJ2-1; no definite D call. CDR3 length: 15 residues. Germline assignment: CDR1 SGHRS and CDR2 YFSETQ. V gave up 0 bases and J gave up 0 bases, with 7 bases separating them. CDR3 in amino acids: CASSLEGSSYNEQFF. The CDR3 coding sequence is TGCGCCAGCAGCTTGGAGGGTAGCTCCTACAATGAGCAGTTCTTC.

The chain recombines TRBV30 with TRBJ1-4; D call uncertain. Germline loops: CDR1 GTSNPN, CDR2 SVGIG (reference sequence). V gave up 0 bases and J gave up 3 bases, with 14 bases separating them. This CDR3 is 16 amino acids long. The CDR3 DNA is TGTGCCTGGAGTGTAACGGGTCTTAAGGCTAATGAAAAACTGTTTTTT. Amino acid sequence: CAWSVTGLKANEKLFF.

As to this clone: Mismatch with germline at one junction end may stem from a read error. This chain uses TRBV2 with TRBJ2-5; no clear D. CDR3 length equals 14 residues. Looked up from germline, CDR1 is SNHLY and CDR2 is FYNNEI. The CDR3 nucleotides are TGTGCCAGCAGTGAAAAGGGTTACCAAGAGAGCCAGTACTTC. Residues: CASSEKGYQESQYF.

V and J are TRBV5-6 and TRBJ2-3; D is unclear. The CDR3 sequence is 13 residues long. V was shortened by 3 bases and J by 4 bases, with 9 bases between the two germline ends. Germline CDR1 and CDR2: SGHDT and YYEEEE. CDR3 in amino acids: CASSSAPPDTQYF. In DNA, the CDR3 is TGTGCCAGCAGCTCCGCGCCCCCAGATACGCAGTATTTT.

The rearrangement links TRBV6-5 to TRBJ2-1, with a possible D match to TRBD2 (6 bases). Germline CDR1 reads MNHEY; CDR2 reads SVGAGI. The V end lost 5 bases, the J end lost 4 bases, and 12 bases lay between the germline ends. This CDR3 has 14 amino acids. CDR3 bases: TGTGCCAGCAGTCCCGGGACTTCTTACAATGAGCAGTTCTTC. Translating gives CASSPGTSYNEQFF.

The chain is built from TRBV2 and TRBJ1-1; 8 bases are shared with TRBD1. Germline values: CDR1 SNHLY, CDR2 FYNNEI. The CDR3 has 19 amino acids. J gave up 3 bases and V 6 bases, and 21 bases lay outside the gene matches. DNA for the CDR3: TGTGCCAGCAGGGACCCGAACGGACAGGGAAATTCTTGGGACACTGAAGCTTTCTTT. Amino acid sequence: CASRDPNGQGNSWDTEAFF.

The chain is built from TRBV10-2 and TRBJ2-7, with 10 bases aligning to TRBD1. The CDR3 covers 13 residues. From germline, CDR1 is WSHSY and CDR2 SAAADI. V lost 10 bases and J lost 9; bases outside the gene matches: 12. The CDR3 DNA reads as TGCGCCACGTTCGGGACAGGGGTGGGAGGGCAGTACTTC. It encodes CATFGTGVGGQYF.

V and J are TRBV2 and TRBJ1-5; no clear D gene. The V gene's germline CDR1 is SNHLY and CDR2 FYNNEI. The V and J ends lost 4 bases and 6 bases respectively, with 7 bases between them. This CDR3 has 12 residues. This CDR3 reads CASSVLPQPQHF. Here the CDR3 DNA reads TGTGCCAGCAGTGTTTTACCTCAGCCCCAGCATTTT.

V usage is TRBV29-1 and J usage is TRBJ2-3, with 9 bases aligning to TRBD2. The junction had 7 bases not matched to a gene; V was cut back by 7 bases and J by 2 bases. CDR3 size: 14 residues. The germline gives CDR1 SQVTM, CDR2 ANQGSEA. The CDR3, as DNA: TGCAGCGGGCTTGCGGGGGGGGTCACAGATACGCAGTATTTT. Translating gives CSGLAGGVTDTQYF.

J is TRBJ2-7 and V is TRBV6-5; D is unresolved. Trimming shortened V by 2 bases and J by 12 bases, and 11 bases separated the two germline ends. CDR1 and CDR2 (germline): MNHEY, SVGAGI. The CDR3 has 11 amino acids. CDR3 in DNA: TGTGCCAGCAGTTACAGCGCTGGGTGGTACTTC. Its protein is CASSYSAGWYF.

This clone appeared once. The rearrangement links TRBV11-2 to TRBJ2-5; no clear D gene. This CDR3 region has 16 residues. Germline V gene lookup returns CDR1 SGHAT and CDR2 FQNNGV. The V and J ends lost 1 base and 4 bases respectively, with 16 bases between them. CDR3 sequence (DNA): TGTGCCAGCAGCTTAGGCGGCAACTGGCCCCTAGAGACCCAGTACTTC. Translation: CASSLGGNWPLETQYF.

The chain links TRBV7-9 to TRBJ2-3; weak D call: TRBD2 (6 bases). Germline V gene data show CDR1 as SEHNR and CDR2 as FQNEAQ (reference sequence). The CDR3 covers 15 residues. V was trimmed by 1 base and J by 2 bases, leaving 10 bases between them. CDR3 loop: CASSLVGGTTDTQYF. CDR3 DNA sequence: TGTGCCAGCAGCTTAGTAGGCGGGACCACAGATACGCAGTATTTT.

The chain combines TRBV5-1 with TRBJ2-3; D gene ambiguous. V lost 2 bases and J lost 0, with 10 bases in between. The length of the CDR3 is 15 residues. Germline-derived CDR1 and CDR2 are SGHRS and YFSETQ. CDR3 amino acids: CASSFTPTSTDTQYF. CDR3 DNA: TGCGCCAGCAGCTTTACTCCGACTAGCACAGATACGCAGTATTTT.

The chain is built from TRBV15 and TRBJ1-6, with TRBD1 matching 7 bases. J gave up 4 bases and V 1 base, and 10 bases lay outside the gene matches. Germline V lookup: CDR1 LNHNV, CDR2 YYDKDF (reference sequence). The CDR3 has 18 residues. The CDR3 region has the DNA TGTGCCACCAGCAGAGTTCCTAGGGTGGGACAGTATAATTCACCCCTCCACTTT. This translates into CATSRVPRVGQYNSPLHF.

The chain combines TRBV5-1 with TRBJ1-5; TRBD1 agrees at 7 bases. The CDR3 has 16 residues. The germline V gene has CDR1 SGHRS and CDR2 YFSETQ. Trimming at V came to 0 bases and at J to 4 bases, leaving 7 bases not matched to a gene. This CDR3 reads CASSLGDRVMNQPQHF. The DNA for the CDR3 is TGCGCCAGCAGCTTGGGAGACAGGGTCATGAATCAGCCCCAGCATTTT.

This chain uses TRBV2 with TRBJ1-4; unclear D gene. This CDR3 region has 14 residues. V lost 4 bases to trimming and J lost 2 bases, with 8 bases between them. Germline CDR1 is SNHLY and CDR2 is FYNNEI. DNA for the CDR3: TGTGCCAGCAGTGTAGAACGGACTAATGAAAAACTGTTTTTT. Encoded protein: CASSVERTNEKLFF.

The V call is TRBV27, the J call TRBJ2-6; 8 bases are a match to TRBD1. The length of the CDR3 is 18 residues. V lost 5 bases and J lost 0; bases outside the gene matches: 9. CDR1 is MNHEY and CDR2 is SMNVEV in the germline V gene (reference sequence). CDR3 in DNA: TGTGCCAGCAGTCTGGCGACAGGGGTCCACTCTGGGGCCAACGTCCTGACTTTC. This sequence encodes CASSLATGVHSGANVLTF.

The DNA for the CDR3 is TGCGCCAGCAGCTTGGTCAGGGGCGGGGGCCCCTCTGGGGCCAACGTCCTGACTTTC. Its protein is CASSLVRGGGPSGANVLTF. V is TRBV5-1 and J is TRBJ2-6, with D perhaps matching TRBD2 (7 bases). From germline, CDR1 is SGHRS and CDR2 YFSETQ. V was cut by 0 bases and J by 0 bases, with 16 bases left in between. The CDR3 totals 19 residues. The complete variable domain, with remaining parts taken from reference TRBV5-1 and TRBJ2-6, reads KAGVTQTPRYLIKTRGQQVTLSCSPISGHRSVSWYQQTPGQGLQFLFEYFSETQRNKGNFPGRFSGRQFSNSRSEMNVSTLELGDSALYLCASSLVRGGGPSGANVLTFGAGSRLTVL.

The V and J genes are TRBV5-5 and TRBJ2-7; no clear D gene. There are 12 residues in the CDR3. The germline V and J ends were trimmed by 1 base and 2 bases, with 4 bases remaining between them. Germline CDR1 reads SGHKS; CDR2 reads YYEKEE (reference sequence). The CDR3 region is CASSLTAYEQYF. Here the CDR3 DNA reads TGTGCCAGCAGCTTGACTGCCTACGAGCAGTACTTC.

V is TRBV19 and J is TRBJ2-7; perhaps D is TRBD1 or TRBD2 (5 bases each). CDR1 and CDR2 (germline): LNHDA, SQIVND (reference sequence). Trimming removed 5 bases at V and 3 bases at J, with 17 bases between. The CDR3 totals 15 residues. CDR3 in DNA: TGTGCCAGTAGTGTCTCCGGGACCGCTTACTACGAGCAGTACTTC. As protein: CASSVSGTAYYEQYF.

On this clone: The junction departs from germline at one end; a sequencing error may be responsible. The chain uses TRBV15 and TRBJ1-1; D not resolved. The CDR3 is 13 residues long. CDR1 is LNHNV and CDR2 is YYDKDF in the germline V gene (reference sequence). CDR3 sequence: CATSRPPSWEPIF. In DNA form, the CDR3 reads TGTGCCACCAGCCGGCCTCCCAGTTGGGAACCCATATTT.

This chain's CDR3 is CASSDRGHYGYTF. The CDR3 nucleotides are TGTGCCAGCAGTGACAGGGGACACTATGGCTACACCTTC. The chain combines TRBV6-4 with TRBJ1-2, with D perhaps matching TRBD1 (5 bases). The CDR3 contains 13 residues. CDR1 and CDR2 (germline): MRHNA, SNTAGT. The V end lost 2 bases, the J end lost 3 bases, and 7 bases lay between the germline ends.